This passage covers 18 T cell receptor beta chains from one sample sequenced in a study of blood T cell repertoires in COVID-19. Clones were sequenced by immunoSEQ multiplex PCR, and TCRdb holds only the in-frame ones, with some missing. The sample contains around 97,000 clones, around nine tenths of which appear only once. The sequenced sample consisted of peripheral blood. Receptor source: a man aged 50 to 59 in a cohort sampled during active COVID-19.

The chain recombines TRBV11-2 with TRBJ2-1; D not certain. The V gene's germline CDR1 is SGHAT and CDR2 FQNNGV. Trimming took off 1 base at V and 6 bases at J, with 13 bases between the two ends. This CDR3 contains 15 residues. The CDR3 DNA reads TGTGCCAGCAGCTTAGCGTCGAACAGCTTCAATGAGCAGTTCTTC. Amino acids: CASSLASNSFNEQFF.

The sample holds a few counts of this clone. The V call is TRBV7-9, the J call TRBJ1-1; D is unclear. Germline CDR1 and CDR2: SEHNR and FQNEAQ (reference sequence). This CDR3 comprises 13 residues. V gave up 2 bases and J gave up 0 bases, with 4 bases separating them. The CDR3 here is CASSLTLNTEAFF. CDR3 in DNA: TGTGCCAGCAGCTTAACATTGAACACTGAAGCTTTCTTT.

V is TRBV4-2 and J is TRBJ2-5, with 11 bases matching TRBD2. The V segment lost 4 bases and the J segment 3 bases; nucleotides outside the gene matches: 4. Per germline, CDR1 LGHNA and CDR2 YNFKEQ. The CDR3 is 15 residues long. CDR3 in DNA: TGTGCCAGCAGCCTTCTAGCGGGGGGAGAAGAGACCCAGTACTTC. It translates to CASSLLAGGEETQYF.

The V and J genes are TRBV28 and TRBJ1-5; D is ambiguous. The CDR3 is 15 residues long. CDR1 is MDHEN, CDR2 SYDVKM, per germline. Trimming removed 6 bases at V and 5 bases at J, with 17 bases between. CDR3 sequence reads: CASSPGDGLYQPQHF. CDR3 nucleotide sequence: TGTGCCAGCAGCCCCGGGGATGGTTTGTATCAGCCCCAGCATTTT.

This chain joins TRBV20-1 and TRBJ1-2; tentative D call: TRBD1 (6 bases). CDR1 is DFQATT and CDR2 is SNEGSKA in the germline V gene (reference sequence). Trimming shortened V by 6 bases and J by 8 bases, and 10 bases separated the two germline ends. This CDR3 spans 10 amino acids. Here the CDR3 DNA reads TGCAGTGCGCCAGGGGTAGGCTACACCTTC. Translating gives CSAPGVGYTF.

This CDR3 is CASSDGTGRIETQYF. The DNA for the CDR3 is TGCGCCAGCAGCGACGGGACAGGAAGAATAGAGACCCAGTACTTC. This chain uses TRBV5-1 with TRBJ2-5, with 8 bases fitting TRBD1. The germline gives CDR1 SGHRS, CDR2 YFSETQ. V lost 4 bases to trimming and J lost 4 bases; unmatched junction nucleotides: 9. This CDR3 is 15 amino acids long.

This clone has only one observation. The chain is built from TRBV25-1 and TRBJ2-7; weak D call: TRBD2 (5 bases). This CDR3 spans 13 amino acids. V lost 8 bases, J lost 2 bases, and 13 bases lay in between. The V gene's germline CDR1 is MGHDK and CDR2 SYGVNS. In DNA form, the CDR3 reads TGTGCCAGCTCGCGAACCGGGACCTACGAGCAGTACGTC. Its protein product is CASSRTGTYEQYV.

The rearrangement links TRBV4-3 to TRBJ1-1; D is possibly TRBD1 (5 bases). This CDR3 spans 15 amino acids. V was clipped by 1 base and J by 4 bases, with 13 bases between them. Germline CDR1 is LGHNA and CDR2 is YSLEER. The CDR3 region is CASSQGRAVGTEAFF. The CDR3 nucleotides are TGCGCCAGCAGCCAAGGCAGGGCTGTCGGCACTGAAGCTTTCTTT.

The chain employs TRBV10-3 and TRBJ2-5; maybe TRBD1 (7 bases). The CDR3 covers 16 residues. V was cut by 4 bases and J by 5 bases, with 20 bases left in between. The V gene's germline CDR1 is ENHRY and CDR2 SYGVKD. The CDR3 coding sequence is TGTGCCATCAGTGCGTCCACAGGGGAGGATTGGGAGACCCAGTACTTC. Translating gives CAISASTGEDWETQYF.

The rearrangement links TRBV2 to TRBJ1-5; 8 positions agree with TRBD1. The germline V gene has CDR1 SNHLY and CDR2 FYNNEI. The ends lost 6 bases at V and 5 bases at J; junction bases unmatched: 6. This CDR3 contains 14 residues. CDR3 region: CASSLGQGYQPQHF. The CDR3 DNA follows: TGTGCCAGCAGCCTTGGACAGGGCTATCAGCCCCAGCATTTT. Using reference TRBV2 and TRBJ1-5 for the parts outside the CDR3, the full variable domain is EPEVTQTPSHQVTQMGQEVILRCVPISNHLYFYWYRQILGQKVEFLVSFYNNEISEKSEIFDDQFSVERPDGSNFTLKIRSTKLEDSAMYFCASSLGQGYQPQHFGDGTRLSIL.

V gene TRBV24-1 combines with J gene TRBJ2-2; perhaps TRBD1 as D (9 bases). The germline V gene has CDR1 KGHDR and CDR2 SFDVKD. The CDR3 loop spans 17 amino acids. The V gene lost 5 bases and the J gene lost 8 bases, with 23 bases spanning the gap. The CDR3 DNA reads TGTGCCACCAGTGCCCCGGGAGGGACAGGGATGTTTGGGGAGCTGTTTTTT. This encodes CATSAPGGTGMFGELFF.

The rearrangement joins TRBV2 to TRBJ2-7; the D gene is possibly TRBD2 (6 bases). The germline V gene encodes CDR1 SNHLY and CDR2 FYNNEI. Trimming stripped 1 base from V and 0 bases from J, with 13 bases between. This CDR3 is built from 16 residues. For the CDR3, the DNA is TGTGCCAGCAGTGAAGGGGGAGGATTTTACTCCTACGAGCAGTACTTC. It encodes CASSEGGGFYSYEQYF.

The chain couples TRBV6-1 to TRBJ2-3, with D unclear. CDR3 size: 14 residues. Deletions cut 1 base from V and 4 bases from J, with 9 bases between. Per the germline V gene, CDR1 is MNHNS and CDR2 is SASEGT. The CDR3 coding sequence is TGTGCCAGCAGTGAAGATAGTCCGGCAGATACGCAGTATTTT. Amino acid sequence: CASSEDSPADTQYF.

The chain employs TRBV27 and TRBJ1-1, with 9 bases that match TRBD1. CDR3 length: 15 amino acids. Germline V gene sequence: CDR1 MNHEY, CDR2 SMNVEV (reference sequence). With V trimmed by 5 bases and J by 3 bases, 7 bases remained unmatched. CDR3 in amino acids: CASSPLRQGDTEAFF. DNA of the CDR3: TGTGCCAGCAGTCCCTTACGACAGGGGGACACTGAAGCTTTCTTT.

The J gene is TRBJ2-1, the V gene TRBV19, with 8 bases lining up with TRBD1. This CDR3 is 14 amino acids long. Unmatched junction bases numbered 11, after V lost 5 bases and J lost 11 bases. Germline V CDR1 and CDR2: LNHDA, SQIVND (reference sequence). CDR3 nucleotides: TGTGCCAGTAGTGACAGGGGATTTTATGGGCAGCAGTTCTTC. This translates into CASSDRGFYGQQFF. The variable domain in full, with the rest retrieved from reference TRBV19 and TRBJ2-1, is DGGITQSPKYLFRKEGQNVTLSCEQNLNHDAMYWYRQDPGQGLRLIYYSQIVNDFQKGDIAEGYSVSREKKESFPLTVTSAQKNPTAFYLCASSDRGFYGQQFFGPGTRLTVL.

The chain uses TRBV7-3 and TRBJ1-1; no firm D call. Looked up from germline, CDR1 is SGHTA and CDR2 is FQGTGA. This CDR3 comprises 13 residues. Between the trimmed V and J ends, which lost 5 bases and 3 bases, there was a span of 10 bases. CDR3 bases: TGTGCCAGCAGCCCCCGACTCGACACTGAAGCTTTCTTT. Translation gives CASSPRLDTEAFF.

A single count supports this clone. This chain uses TRBV6-5 with TRBJ1-2, with TRBD1 matching 9 bases. The ends lost 5 bases at V and 2 bases at J; junction bases unmatched: 6. This CDR3 contains 15 residues. The germline gives CDR1 MNHEY, CDR2 SVGAGI. The CDR3 protein is CASSRGTGHNYGYTF. CDR3 DNA: TGTGCCAGCAGTCGTGGGACAGGGCACAACTATGGCTACACCTTC.

The chain combines TRBV24-1 with TRBJ2-2; 9 bases agree with TRBD1. Germline loops: CDR1 KGHDR, CDR2 SFDVKD. V dropped 5 bases and J dropped 4; count of bases not matched to a gene: 7. The CDR3 has 16 amino acids. CDR3 coding DNA: TGTGCCACCAGTGGGTCCGGGACAGGGATCACCGGGGAGCTGTTTTTT. This translates into CATSGSGTGITGELFF.